This T cell receptor beta chain stems from a study of cytomegalovirus exposure and HLA in healthy donors. Study observations and caveats: A missense variant in DCLRE1C was later tied to TCR beta V- and J-gene trimming. Immune exposure was documented only through CMV serostatus.

Primers: 60 Vbeta forward and 13 Jbeta reverse. The method was immunoSEQ multiplex PCR; TCRdb's version includes in-frame clones alone and lacks a portion of them. The table lists tens of thousands of clones, around 78% of them singletons. To note about this clone: Its antigen is undetermined.

This clonotype originated in a male donor in good health and CMV-seropositive. What was sequenced was PBMCs.

This chain's CDR3 is CASSLGGPNTGELFF. The CDR3 DNA sequence: TGTGCCAGCAGCTTAGGGGGCCCGAACACCGGGGAGCTGTTTTTT. This sequence joins TRBV7-7 and TRBJ2-2; D is possibly TRBD1 (5 bases). This CDR3 is 15 amino acids long. V lost 1 base and J 0 bases, leaving 6 bases between the germline ends. The germline V gene has CDR1 SSHAT and CDR2 FNYEAQ (reference sequence).